This TCR beta chain originates from a study of shared clonotypes between healthy human individuals. Overall study findings and caveats: The sampled material consisted only of blood, and tissue repertoires are likely to differ. Between four donors, naive CD4 clonotypes were shared at a level of approximately 5%.

Sorted-subset replicate PCR reactions were performed with about 200 ng DNA, corresponding to roughly 31,000 T cell genomes. Only in-frame clones appear in the TCRdb table, and some are missing; sequencing was by immunoSEQ multiplex PCR. The sample holds around 100,000 clones; around 64% are singletons and the top ten take approximately 23%. With respect to this clone: Its cognate antigen is unknown.

From germline, CDR1 is LGHNA and CDR2 YNFKEQ. With V trimmed by 5 bases and J by 8 bases, 3 bases remained unmatched. This CDR3 comprises 13 residues. The rearrangement links TRBV4-2 to TRBJ2-1, with TRBD2 identical over 10 bases. The receptor's source is a woman in her twenties or thirties in good health. The sample taken for sequencing was memory CD8+ T cells sorted from blood. Subset defined: CD45RO+ cells pooled with CCR7-negative TemRA cells. As DNA, the CDR3 is TGTGCCAGCAGCACTAGCGGGAATTATGAGCAGTTCTTC. Amino acid sequence: CASSTSGNYEQFF.